One T cell receptor (beta chain) is described in this entry. Antigen: not known. Antigen-specific CD4+ T cell clonotypes were called by their expansion after viral peptide-pool culture in ViraFEST. Cultured cells yielded isolated CD4+ T cells after roughly 11 days. Vaccine recipients, nucleocapsid antibody negative, had no prior SARS-CoV-2 infection. With 8.5 to 10 ug/ml peptides and around 10 IU/ml IL-2, some 2 million PBMC per well were cultured. The V gene lost 3 bases and the J gene lost 0 bases, with 12 bases spanning the gap. Germline lookup yields CDR1 KGHSH and CDR2 LQKENI. This CDR3 comprises 16 residues. The data are from a study of vaccination effects on CD4 cells after COVID-19. Study information: Everyone in the study got two shots of either the BNT162b2 or mRNA-1273 vaccine.

TCRdb keeps only in-frame clones here, not all; method: immunoSEQ multiplex PCR. The repertoire consists of fewer than 30,000 clones, with 72% occurring once and the leading ten covering roughly a tenth. Study-wide results and limits: Sampling in the study covered few convalescent patients and included no early post-infection timepoints.

The V call is TRBV18, the J call TRBJ1-3, with unresolved D. The source material was CD4+ T cells from PBMCs cultured with SARS-CoV-2 spike peptides, sampled before COVID-19 vaccination. The TCR originated in a human donor who received a COVID-19 vaccine. CDR3 nucleotide sequence: TGTGCCAGCTCACCGGGCGTCCAGAACTCTGGAAACACCATATATTTT. Translating gives CASSPGVQNSGNTIYF.